This paragraph covers one T cell receptor beta chain sequence. Its antigen is unidentified. The time point denotes: after neoadjuvant nivolumab, at surgical resection. Blood cells were analyzed directly, without culture or expansion. TCRdb's table, derived via immunoSEQ multiplex PCR, lists solely in-frame clones and lacks some. The data show about 12,000 clones, with about 70% seen just once and less than 2.5% held by the top ten. This entry comes from a study of neoadjuvant anti-PD-1 for oral cavity cancer. Study summary: Patients without progression got a fourth dose around day 43.

General study results and limits: Higher pretreatment blood Treg/Th17 ratios correlated with higher pretreatment blood and lower post-treatment tumor TCRbeta clonality. Only a few patients per response group were TCR-analyzed; validation needed.

V was clipped by 0 bases and J by 3 bases, with 9 bases between them. The CDR3 contains 14 residues. Sequencing used PBMCs, obtained after nivolumab (anti-PD-1) treatment. The TCR sequence derives from a person aged 40 to 85 with oral cavity squamous cell carcinoma. The genes are TRBV5-3 and TRBJ1-2, with D possibly being TRBD1 (6 bases). TRBV5-3 is an open reading frame, and its role is uncertain. CDR3 in amino acids: CARSLADSDYGYTF. The DNA of the CDR3 is TGTGCCAGAAGCTTGGCGGACAGTGACTATGGCTACACCTTC.